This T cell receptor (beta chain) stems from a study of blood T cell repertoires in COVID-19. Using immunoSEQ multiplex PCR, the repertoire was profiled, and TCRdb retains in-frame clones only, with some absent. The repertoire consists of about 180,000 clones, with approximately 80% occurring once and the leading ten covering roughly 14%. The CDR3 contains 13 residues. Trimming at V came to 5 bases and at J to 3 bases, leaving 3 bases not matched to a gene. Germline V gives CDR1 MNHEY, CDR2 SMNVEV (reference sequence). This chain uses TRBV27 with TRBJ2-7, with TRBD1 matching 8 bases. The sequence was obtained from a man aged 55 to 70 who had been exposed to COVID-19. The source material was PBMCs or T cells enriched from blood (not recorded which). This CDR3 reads CASSKQGGYEQYF. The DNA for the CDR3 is TGTGCCAGCAGTAAACAGGGGGGCTACGAGCAGTACTTC.